Each of the 18 T cell receptor beta chains below was sequenced from the same sample in a study of cytomegalovirus exposure and HLA in healthy donors. Amplification used 60 Vbeta primers and 13 Jbeta primers. Clones were read by immunoSEQ multiplex PCR, and TCRdb kept only the in-frame ones, dropping some. This table has roughly 200,000 clones, roughly 79% appearing once. What was sequenced was PBMCs. The source is a male donor in good health and CMV-seronegative.

This clone was detected once. The chain employs TRBV19 and TRBJ2-1, with 9 nucleotides matching TRBD2. V was pared by 4 bases and J by 8 bases, with 6 bases of the junction left unmatched. The CDR3 runs to 14 residues. Germline V lookup: CDR1 LNHDA, CDR2 SQIVND (reference sequence). CDR3 in amino acids: CASSTGTSFDEQFF. In nucleotides, the CDR3 is TGTGCCAGTAGTACTGGGACTAGCTTCGATGAGCAGTTCTTC.

The V and J genes are TRBV5-1 and TRBJ2-3; unclear D gene. The V and J ends lost 1 base and 1 base respectively, with 7 bases between them. The CDR3 contains 14 residues. Germline values: CDR1 SGHRS, CDR2 YFSETQ. The CDR3: CASSLNRGTDTQYF. For the CDR3, the DNA is TGCGCCAGCAGCTTGAACAGAGGCACAGATACGCAGTATTTT.

The chain joins TRBV6-5 to TRBJ1-5; 8 bases fit TRBD1. Looked up from germline, CDR1 is MNHEY and CDR2 is SVGAGI. V was clipped by 5 bases and J by 2 bases; unmatched bases: 5. The CDR3 runs to 15 residues. CDR3 in amino acids: CASSGRGLGNQPQHF. CDR3 sequence (DNA): TGTGCCAGCAGTGGCAGGGGGCTCGGCAATCAGCCCCAGCATTTT.

The V and J genes are TRBV6-1 and TRBJ2-3, with 8 bases aligning to TRBD1. This CDR3 spans 14 amino acids. Germline V gives CDR1 MNHNS, CDR2 SASEGT. V trimming: 6 bases; J trimming: 1 base; junction bases outside the gene matches: 3. CDR3 protein: CASSPDRGTDTQYF. The CDR3 DNA is TGTGCCAGCAGCCCGGACAGGGGCACAGATACGCAGTATTTT.

The chain carries TRBV9 and TRBJ2-1; D uncertain. CDR1 SGDLS and CDR2 YYNGEE come from the germline V gene. This CDR3 spans 13 amino acids. The ends were cut back, 0 bases at V and 9 bases at J, with 10 bases in the middle. The CDR3 DNA sequence: TGTGCCAGCAGCGTAGCTTGGAGTAGTGAGCAGTTCTTC. Its translation is CASSVAWSSEQFF.

The chain links TRBV6-5 to TRBJ1-5, with 8 bases aligning to TRBD1. J lost 7 bases, V lost 4 bases, and 3 bases had no gene match. The germline V gene has CDR1 MNHEY and CDR2 SVGAGI. The CDR3 consists of 13 residues. The CDR3 loop is CASSWTGQQPQHF. The DNA of the CDR3 is TGTGCCAGCAGTTGGACAGGGCAACAGCCCCAGCATTTT.

This sequence joins TRBV6-1 and TRBJ1-2; 8 bases are a match to TRBD1. Germline V gives CDR1 MNHNS, CDR2 SASEGT. This CDR3 has 15 amino acids. V gave up 3 bases and J gave up 7 bases; unmatched junction bases: 10. The CDR3 sequence: CASSDLRGLSGGYTF. The CDR3 bases are TGTGCCAGCAGTGACCTCAGGGGGCTAAGTGGTGGCTACACCTTC.

The chain combines TRBV28 with TRBJ1-2, with 10 bases matching TRBD1. Germline V gene sequence: CDR1 MDHEN, CDR2 SYDVKM. CDR3 size: 15 residues. The junction had 10 bases not matched to a gene; V was cut back by 6 bases and J by 6 bases. The CDR3 region is CASSWEGDRGHGYTF. CDR3 bases: TGTGCCAGCAGCTGGGAGGGAGACAGGGGGCATGGCTACACCTTC.

The CDR3 DNA reads as TGTGCCTGGAGTGTGGGGACAGGGGACGAGCAGTACTTC. This codes for CAWSVGTGDEQYF. The chain combines TRBV30 with TRBJ2-7; 10 nucleotides align to TRBD1. V gave up 0 bases and J gave up 5 bases; unmatched junction bases: 1. The CDR3 is 13 amino acids. Germline V gene sequence: CDR1 GTSNPN, CDR2 SVGIG (reference sequence).

The J gene is TRBJ2-7, the V gene TRBV7-9; 13 bases are a match to TRBD2. CDR3 length equals 16 residues. Per germline, CDR1 SEHNR and CDR2 FQNEAQ (reference sequence). The trim removed 4 bases at V and 5 bases at J, leaving 8 bases unmatched. For the CDR3, the DNA is TGTGCCAGCAGCTCCGGTTCGACTAGCGGGGGGAACGAGCAGTACTTC. It translates to CASSSGSTSGGNEQYF.

This clone has a handful of counts. This chain links TRBV6-6 with TRBJ2-3; D may be TRBD1 (5 bases). This CDR3 has 15 amino acids. The V end was cut by 5 bases, the J end by 5 bases, with 17 bases between. Germline V gene lookup returns CDR1 MNHNY and CDR2 SVGAGI (reference sequence). CDR3 sequence (DNA): TGTGCCAGCAGTCACTTAAGGGGCCGGCTAGATACGCAGTATTTT. This sequence encodes CASSHLRGRLDTQYF.

The chain carries TRBV6-5 and TRBJ1-6, with 9 positions matching TRBD1. V gave up 6 bases and J gave up 5 bases; unmatched junction bases: 5. The V gene's germline CDR1 is MNHEY and CDR2 SVGAGI. The CDR3 is 15 residues long. The CDR3 protein is CASSWDRVNNSPLHF. DNA for the CDR3: TGTGCCAGCAGCTGGGACAGGGTGAATAATTCACCCCTCCACTTT.

This rearrangement joins TRBV28 to TRBJ1-2, with 8 bases aligning to TRBD1. CDR3 length: 17 amino acids. V was clipped by 6 bases and J by 4 bases; unmatched bases: 16. Germline-derived CDR1 and CDR2 are MDHEN and SYDVKM. The CDR3 DNA reads TGTGCCAGCAGCCGACGCCGAGGGACAGGCTGGAGCTATGGCTACACCTTC. Protein sequence: CASSRRRGTGWSYGYTF.

This clone is a singleton in its sample. The chain couples TRBV4-1 to TRBJ2-1, with 9 nucleotides matching TRBD2. With 1 base clipped from V and 4 bases from J, the junction kept 5 bases outside the gene matches. Germline V gene lookup returns CDR1 MGHRA and CDR2 YSYEKL. The CDR3 loop spans 16 amino acids. For the CDR3, the DNA is TGCGCCAGCAGCCAAGGGACTAGCGTACTATACAATGAGCAGTTCTTC. Its translation: CASSQGTSVLYNEQFF.

The gene calls are TRBV28 and TRBJ1-2; 9 bases agree with TRBD1. CDR1 MDHEN and CDR2 SYDVKM come from the germline V gene. Unmatched junction bases numbered 7, after V lost 3 bases and J lost 8 bases. The CDR3 extends over 14 amino acids. In DNA, the CDR3 is TGTGCCAGCAGTTTGGGACAGGGATCGATCGGCTACACCTTC. As protein: CASSLGQGSIGYTF.

CDR3 loop: CASSIRTGGLGYTF. The CDR3 nucleotides are TGTGCCAGTAGTATTCGGACAGGGGGCCTTGGCTACACCTTC. V is TRBV19 and J is TRBJ1-2; 11 nucleotides match TRBD1. CDR1 LNHDA and CDR2 SQIVND come from the germline V gene (reference sequence). The CDR3 runs 14 residues. V lost 3 bases to trimming and J lost 7 bases; unmatched junction nucleotides: 4.

Here the CDR3 reads CASSPGDSSGNTIYF. The CDR3 DNA reads as TGTGCCAGCAGTCCGGGGGACAGCTCTGGAAACACCATATATTTT. The rearrangement uses TRBV6-1 and TRBJ1-3; 7 positions match TRBD1. In germline, CDR1 is MNHNS, CDR2 SASEGT. This CDR3 region has 15 residues. After removal of 5 bases from V and 0 bases from J, the junction contained 4 bases not matched to a gene.

The rearrangement uses TRBV18 and TRBJ1-5; possibly TRBD1 for D (6 bases). The CDR3 extends over 17 amino acids. Germline V lookup: CDR1 KGHSH, CDR2 LQKENI. Trimming removed 3 bases from V and 0 bases from J, with 15 bases in between. The CDR3 spells CASSPSGDPFSNQPQHF. CDR3 bases: TGTGCCAGCTCACCTTCAGGGGACCCTTTTAGCAATCAGCCCCAGCATTTT.